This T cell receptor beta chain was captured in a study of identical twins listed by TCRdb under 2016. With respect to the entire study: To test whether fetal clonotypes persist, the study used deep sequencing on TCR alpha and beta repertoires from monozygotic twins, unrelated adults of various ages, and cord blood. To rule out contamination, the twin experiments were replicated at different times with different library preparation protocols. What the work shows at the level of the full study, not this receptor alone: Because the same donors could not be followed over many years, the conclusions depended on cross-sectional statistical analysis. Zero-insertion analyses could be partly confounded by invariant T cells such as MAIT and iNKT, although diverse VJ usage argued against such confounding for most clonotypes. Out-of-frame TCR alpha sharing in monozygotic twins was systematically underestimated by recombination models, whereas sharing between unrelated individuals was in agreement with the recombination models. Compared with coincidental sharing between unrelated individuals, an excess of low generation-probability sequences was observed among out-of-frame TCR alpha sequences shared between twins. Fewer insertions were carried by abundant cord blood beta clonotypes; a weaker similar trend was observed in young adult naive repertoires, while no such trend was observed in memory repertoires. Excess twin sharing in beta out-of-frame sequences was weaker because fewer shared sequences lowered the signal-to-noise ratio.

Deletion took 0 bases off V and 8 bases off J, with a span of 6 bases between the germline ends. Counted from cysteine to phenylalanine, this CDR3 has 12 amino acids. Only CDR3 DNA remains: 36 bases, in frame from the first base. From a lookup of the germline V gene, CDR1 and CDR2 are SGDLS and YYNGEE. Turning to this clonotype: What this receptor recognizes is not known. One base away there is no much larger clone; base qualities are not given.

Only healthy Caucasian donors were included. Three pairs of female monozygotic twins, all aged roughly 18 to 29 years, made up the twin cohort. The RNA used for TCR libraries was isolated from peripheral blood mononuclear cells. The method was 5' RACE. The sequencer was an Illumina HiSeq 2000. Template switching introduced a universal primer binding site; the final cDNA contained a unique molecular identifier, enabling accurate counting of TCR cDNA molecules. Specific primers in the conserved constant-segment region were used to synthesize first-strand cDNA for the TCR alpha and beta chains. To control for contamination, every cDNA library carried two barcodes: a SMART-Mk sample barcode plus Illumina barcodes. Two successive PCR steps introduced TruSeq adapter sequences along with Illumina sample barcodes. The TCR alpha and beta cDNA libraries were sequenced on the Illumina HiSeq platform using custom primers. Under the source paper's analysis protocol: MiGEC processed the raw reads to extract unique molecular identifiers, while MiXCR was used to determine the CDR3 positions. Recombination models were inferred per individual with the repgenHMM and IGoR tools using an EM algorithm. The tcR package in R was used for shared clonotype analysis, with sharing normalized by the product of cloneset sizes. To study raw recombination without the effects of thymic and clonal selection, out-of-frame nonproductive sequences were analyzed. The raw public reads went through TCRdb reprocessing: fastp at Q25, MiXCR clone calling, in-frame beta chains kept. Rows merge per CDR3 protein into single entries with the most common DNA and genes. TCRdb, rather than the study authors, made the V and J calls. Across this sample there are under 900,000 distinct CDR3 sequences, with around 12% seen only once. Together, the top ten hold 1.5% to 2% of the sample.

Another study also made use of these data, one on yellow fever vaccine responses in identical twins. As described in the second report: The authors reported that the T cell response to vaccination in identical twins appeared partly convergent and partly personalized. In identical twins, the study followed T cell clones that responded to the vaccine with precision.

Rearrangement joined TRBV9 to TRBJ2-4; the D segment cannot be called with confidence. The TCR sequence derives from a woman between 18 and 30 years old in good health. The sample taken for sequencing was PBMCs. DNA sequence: TGTGCCAGCAGCGTAGAAAGAGACATTCAGTACTTC. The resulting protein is CASSVERDIQYF.